This T cell receptor beta chain comes out of a study of Graves' ophthalmopathy and Graves' hyperthyroidism (dated by TCRdb to 2016 to 2019). Background for the entire study: Peripheral blood was collected at initial diagnosis, prior to any treatment. To tell Graves' ophthalmopathy apart from Graves' hyperthyroidism, and to predict which patients would progress to ophthalmopathy, the study relied on TCR beta repertoire signatures. In total, over 130 blood samples were TCR-sequenced: under 45 ophthalmopathy, roughly 80 hyperthyroidism and approximately 17 hyperthyroidism-to-ophthalmopathy patients. To explore V-J signatures distinguishing ophthalmopathy from hyperthyroidism, a discovery set of around 97 patients (fewer than 45 ophthalmopathy, 57 stable hyperthyroidism) was enrolled. An independent validation cohort was composed of some 19 hyperthyroidism patients and around 16 patients who later progressed from hyperthyroidism to ophthalmopathy. T-cell repertoires of thyroid tissue and blood were compared in more than five hyperthyroidism patients. Following sampling, methimazole starting at 30 mg daily was administered to hyperthyroidism patients, and high-dose intravenous methylprednisolone was administered to ophthalmopathy patients. The 100 discovery patients were randomly divided into training and test sets at a 7:3 ratio.

Hyperthyroidism was considered stable if no progression to ophthalmopathy occurred within 18 months of follow-up. Hyperthyroidism patients were newly diagnosed, with disease duration under 2 months, and aged 18 to 65 years. Patients with other autoimmune diseases, uncontrolled infections, pregnancy or lactation were excluded from the study. Diagnosis was based on clinical symptoms, serum thyroxine, TRAb, thyroid ultrasound and orbital computed tomography. Using Ficoll-Paque density gradient centrifugation, PBMCs were isolated from about 9.2 ml of fresh peripheral blood. Total RNA was extracted using Trizol reagent, and RNA quality was checked on an Agilent 2100 Bioanalyzer. Study-level results and caveats: In cross-validation, the 13-signature model distinguished ophthalmopathy from stable hyperthyroidism with around 86% sensitivity and 81% to 82% specificity, while in the test set the corresponding values were about 80% and 75%. No statistical method was used to set the sample size in advance, and the investigators knew which group each participant was assigned to. Most of the expanded thyroid clonotypes with a frequency above 0.001 were also detected in blood, and it was suggested that the thyroid immune response may be reflected by blood repertoires. In validation, the model predicted ophthalmopathy progression with 55% to 71% sensitivity and roughly 72% specificity; some 13 predicted patients were CT-confirmed with GO in a median of around 6.5 months.

V loses 4 bases of germline sequence and J loses 11 bases, and the interval between the two ends is 13 bases. The CDR3 starts with the cysteine, ends with the phenylalanine, and has 13 residues. Solely the CDR3 DNA is kept, with 39 bases framed from the first base. CDR1 and CDR2 are drawn from the germline V gene: SGHRS, YFSETQ. Regarding this clonotype: Its antigen is not yet known. Base qualities were left out, and no much larger clone turns up one base away.

For repertoire sequencing, TCR beta CDR3 regions were amplified from RNA transcripts. The first round was an RT-PCR using HTBI primers with the Qiagen OneStep RT-PCR kit, and this first round was followed by a second-round multiplex PCR, then size selection and purification. Libraries were sequenced on an Illumina HiSeq2000 using paired-end 100 bp reads. The original methods were these. Reads were processed with SOAPnuke, discarding reads with adapters, uncalled bases, mean Phred below 15, or no exact constant-primer or identifier match. COPE v1.2.5 was used to merge high-quality paired reads. Clonotypes were defined as unique nucleotide sequences and were aligned to IMGT TRB V, D and J references using MiTCR v1.1. Only V-J combinations with frequency above 0.0001 were analysed, covering approximately 99% of repertoires. For each V-J combination, a TCR clonal expansion and chaos score was defined as F50 clonal expansion divided by the chaos observed in the TCRdist matrix. Welch's t-statistics and random forest were used to reduce the features to 13 V-J combinations, which were then used as input to a naive Bayes classifier. The Morisita-Horn index was used to measure how similar the thyroid and blood repertoires were. TCRdb reanalyzed the raw reads on its own, using fastp at Q25 for trimming and MiXCR for clone calling, and kept in-frame beta chains. Records with the same CDR3 protein are collapsed into one entry carrying the most frequent genes and DNA. None of the V and J calls come from the authors' own analysis; TCRdb made them. The sample yields a few hundred thousand distinct CDR3 sequences; about 16% were counted once. The ten top clones hold around 6.6% of the sample.

The V and J genes are TRBV5-1 and TRBJ1-6; a tentative D match to TRBD1 spans 5 bases. The sample consisted of peripheral blood. This TCR was sampled from a woman younger than 35 with stable Graves' hyperthyroidism. Donor details come from another sample of the same person, matched by shared clones. The CDR3 has the sequence CASSRDRGTPLHF. The DNA sequence is given as TGCGCCAGCAGCCGGGATCGGGGGACACCCCTCCACTTT.